The sequence of this TCR beta chain was determined in a study of blood T cell repertoires in COVID-19. Across the study: Collection of acute and convalescent COVID-19 samples took place in the United States, Italy and Spain. PBMCs, B-cell-depleted T cells, or T cells provided the cDNA or gDNA that made up the material.

The assay was immunoSEQ multiplex PCR, and TCRdb's table has in-frame clones only and misses some. This table holds approximately 490,000 clones, 75% to 90% found once. Living in 24 US areas, the participants were between roughly 18 and 90 years of age. For recovered donors of Cohort 3, there were two negative PCRs, clearance, or symptom resolution. The germline gives CDR1 SGHRS, CDR2 YFSETQ. The CDR3 has 12 amino acids. Deletions cut 4 bases from V and 8 bases from J, with 12 bases between. The sample consisted of PBMCs or T cells enriched from blood (not recorded which). This receptor was identified in a woman between 18 and 29 years old who had recovered from COVID-19. The V and J genes are TRBV5-1 and TRBJ1-1; D call uncertain. In nucleotides, the CDR3 is TGCGCCAGCAGCCTCGGTTCGAGAGAAGCTTTCTTT. Translation: CASSLGSREAFF.